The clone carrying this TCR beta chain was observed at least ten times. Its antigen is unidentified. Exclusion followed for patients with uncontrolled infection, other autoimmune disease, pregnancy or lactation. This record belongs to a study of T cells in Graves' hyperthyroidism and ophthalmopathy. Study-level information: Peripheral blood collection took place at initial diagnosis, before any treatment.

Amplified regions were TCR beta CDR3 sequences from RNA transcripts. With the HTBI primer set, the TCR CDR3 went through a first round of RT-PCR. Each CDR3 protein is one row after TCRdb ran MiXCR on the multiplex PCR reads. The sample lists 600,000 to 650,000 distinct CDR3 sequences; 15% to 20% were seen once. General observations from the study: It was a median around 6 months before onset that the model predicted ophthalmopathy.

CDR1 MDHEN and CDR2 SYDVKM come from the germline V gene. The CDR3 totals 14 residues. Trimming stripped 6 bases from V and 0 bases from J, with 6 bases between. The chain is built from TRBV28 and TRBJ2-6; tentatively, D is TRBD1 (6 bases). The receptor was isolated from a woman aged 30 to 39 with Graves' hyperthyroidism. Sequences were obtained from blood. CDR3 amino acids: CASRGGSGANVLTF. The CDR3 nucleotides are TGTGCCAGCAGAGGGGGCTCTGGGGCCAACGTCCTGACTTTC. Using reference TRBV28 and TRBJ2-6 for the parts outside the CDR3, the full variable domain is DVKVTQSSRYLVKRTGEKVFLECVQDMDHENMFWYRQDPGLGLRLIYFSYDVKMKEKGDIPEGYSVSREKKERFSLILESASTNQTSMYLCASRGGSGANVLTFGAGSRLTVL.